One sample yielded the 29 T cell receptor beta chains listed below, sequenced in a study of blood T cell repertoires in COVID-19. Some clones are missing from TCRdb's copy, which holds only in-frame ones; the method was immunoSEQ multiplex PCR. The table lists about 81,000 clones, under 85% of them singletons, with about 12% in the top ten. The sequencing sample was made of peripheral blood. These receptors originate from a human donor in a cohort sampled during active COVID-19.

This clone was seen once. The chain recombines TRBV3-1 (or the pseudogene TRBV3-2) with TRBJ2-7; D is ambiguous. The CDR3 totals 12 residues. Per germline, CDR1 LGHDT and CDR2 YNNKEL (reference sequence). The ends were cut back, 2 bases at V and 9 bases at J, with 11 bases in the middle. CDR3 sequence reads: CASSQLLSGQYF. CDR3 sequence (DNA): TGTGCCAGCAGCCAACTACTCTCGGGGCAGTACTTC.

This clone was seen once. V gene TRBV6-1 combines with J gene TRBJ2-1; D not resolved. The germline CDR1 and CDR2 sequences are MNHNS and SASEGT. The CDR3 is made up of 13 amino acids. Trimming stripped 6 bases from V and 4 bases from J, with 10 bases between. CDR3 in DNA: TGTGCCAGCAGCCGGGTGAGGTACAATGAGCAGTTCTTC. It encodes CASSRVRYNEQFF.

CDR3 protein: CASSYSTRGPVTEAFF. The CDR3 DNA sequence: TGTGCCAGCAGTTATAGTACGAGGGGGCCGGTTACTGAAGCTTTCTTT. The chain links TRBV6-2 or TRBV6-3 to TRBJ1-1; the match to TRBD1 covers 7 bases. The CDR3 has 16 amino acids. The V gene's germline CDR1 is MNHEY and CDR2 SVGEGT. Trimming at V came to 3 bases and at J to 5 bases, leaving 12 bases not matched to a gene.

The chain employs TRBV2 and TRBJ1-1, with D perhaps TRBD1 (6 bases). Germline V gene data show CDR1 as SNHLY and CDR2 as FYNNEI. The CDR3 extends over 16 amino acids. V dropped 0 bases and J dropped 1 base, with 12 bases sitting between them. The CDR3 protein is CASSEAPQGRNTEAFF. CDR3 DNA sequence: TGTGCCAGCAGTGAAGCGCCCCAGGGGAGGAACACTGAAGCTTTCTTT. The full variable domain, rest sourced from reference TRBV2 and TRBJ1-1, is EPEVTQTPSHQVTQMGQEVILRCVPISNHLYFYWYRQILGQKVEFLVSFYNNEISEKSEIFDDQFSVERPDGSNFTLKIRSTKLEDSAMYFCASSEAPQGRNTEAFFGQGTRLTVV.

In this sample, this clone turned up once. J is TRBJ2-2 and V is TRBV5-1; D ambiguous. Germline CDR1 is SGHRS and CDR2 is YFSETQ. With 0 bases removed from V and 3 bases from J, the gap between germline ends came to 9 bases. The CDR3 extends over 15 amino acids. CDR3 amino acids: CASSLGSLDTGELFF. Here the CDR3 DNA reads TGCGCCAGCAGCTTGGGCAGTCTGGACACCGGGGAGCTGTTTTTT.

This clone occurred once. The V gene is TRBV12-3 or TRBV12-4, the J gene TRBJ2-7, with a tentative D call TRBD1 (6 bases). CDR3 length: 12 amino acids. The ends were cut back, 7 bases at V and 9 bases at J, with 16 bases in the middle. CDR3 in DNA: TGTGCCAGCACCTACCATGGGGGCATGCAGTACTTC. It yields the protein CASTYHGGMQYF.

In the case of this clone: The same CDR3 can be traced to other DNA sequences in this sample. The chain combines TRBV2 with TRBJ1-3, with D uncertain. The CDR3 sequence is 14 residues long. Trimming removed 6 bases from V and 0 bases from J, with 9 bases in between. Germline V lookup: CDR1 SNHLY, CDR2 FYNNEI. The CDR3 region is CASSPPVSGNTIYF. CDR3 coding DNA: TGTGCCAGCAGCCCCCCAGTCTCTGGAAACACCATATATTTT.

This chain uses TRBV4-2 with TRBJ1-1; D gene ambiguous. Trimming took off 1 base at V and 0 bases at J, with 6 bases between the two ends. The germline CDR1 and CDR2 sequences are LGHNA and YNFKEQ. The CDR3 consists of 14 residues. The CDR3 is CASSQASVNTEAFF. The CDR3 region has the DNA TGTGCCAGCAGCCAAGCGTCCGTGAACACTGAAGCTTTCTTT.

This clone has just a few counts. The rearrangement joins TRBV15 to TRBJ1-4; no firm D call. CDR1 and CDR2 (germline): LNHNV, YYDKDF (reference sequence). The CDR3 contains 15 residues. Trimming pared 0 bases from V and 11 bases from J, leaving 16 bases between. The CDR3 region has the DNA TGTGCCACCAGCAGAGATGCCGGGCCAACTAGCAAACTGTTTTTT. Translating it yields CATSRDAGPTSKLFF.

The chain employs TRBV3-1 (or the pseudogene TRBV3-2) and TRBJ2-3, with TRBD1 as a possible D gene (5 bases). The CDR3 is 15 amino acids. Germline CDR1 is LGHDT and CDR2 is YNNKEL (reference sequence). Trimming removed 1 base from V and 4 bases from J, with 12 bases in between. The DNA for the CDR3 is TGTGCCAGCAGCCAAGTCCATTCAGGGTCAGATACGCAGTATTTT. This codes for CASSQVHSGSDTQYF.

The CDR3 loop is CASSLVGGASNYGYTF. The CDR3 coding sequence is TGTGCCAGCAGCTTAGTTGGGGGGGCTTCTAACTATGGCTACACCTTC. This chain uses TRBV7-8 with TRBJ1-2; D possibly corresponds to TRBD1 (6 bases). Per germline, CDR1 SGHVS and CDR2 FQNEAQ. This CDR3 has 16 residues. V shed 1 base and J shed 0 bases, with 12 bases lying between them.

This clone was observed once. The chain recombines TRBV7-6 with TRBJ1-1, with D possibly matching TRBD1 (6 bases). Germline V gene lookup returns CDR1 SGHVS and CDR2 FNYEAQ. The V end was cut by 4 bases, the J end by 3 bases, with 15 bases between. CDR3 size: 15 residues. In DNA form, the CDR3 reads TGTGCCAGCAGCTCCCAGCCTAACAGGGACACTGAAGCTTTCTTT. Its translation: CASSSQPNRDTEAFF.

In its sample, this clone was seen once. The gene calls are TRBV2 and TRBJ1-5; D may be TRBD1 (6 bases). Germline CDR1 is SNHLY and CDR2 is FYNNEI. Trimming removed 5 bases from V and 3 bases from J, with 17 bases in between. The CDR3 is 16 residues long. The CDR3: CASSPSGGAYNQPQHF. For the CDR3, the DNA is TGTGCCAGCAGTCCCTCGGGGGGGGCTTACAATCAGCCCCAGCATTTT. Full variable domain (missing parts from reference TRBV2 and TRBJ1-5): EPEVTQTPSHQVTQMGQEVILRCVPISNHLYFYWYRQILGQKVEFLVSFYNNEISEKSEIFDDQFSVERPDGSNFTLKIRSTKLEDSAMYFCASSPSGGAYNQPQHFGDGTRLSIL.

This rearrangement joins TRBV2 to TRBJ1-5; TRBD1 agrees at 7 bases. This CDR3 has 16 residues. From germline, CDR1 is SNHLY and CDR2 FYNNEI. The V and J ends lost 5 bases and 0 bases, in that order; junction bases with no gene match: 7. The CDR3 loop reads CASSLGTAYSNQPQHF. The DNA of the CDR3 is TGTGCCAGCAGTCTCGGGACAGCTTATAGCAATCAGCCCCAGCATTTT.

V is TRBV30 and J is TRBJ1-1; D not certain. There are 14 residues in the CDR3. Germline CDR1 GTSNPN, CDR2 SVGIG (reference sequence). V was trimmed by 2 bases and J by 0 bases, leaving 10 bases between them. CDR3 sequence reads: CAWSLGRMNTEAFF. The DNA for the CDR3 is TGTGCCTGGAGTCTAGGAAGGATGAACACTGAAGCTTTCTTT.

The sample holds one count of this clone. This chain connects TRBV6-5 to TRBJ2-7; no firm D call. This CDR3 has 12 residues. Germline CDR1 reads MNHEY; CDR2 reads SVGAGI. V was shortened by 5 bases and J by 0 bases, with 5 bases between the two germline ends. The chain's CDR3 is CASSTSSYEQYF. The CDR3 nucleotides are TGTGCCAGCAGTACGAGCTCCTACGAGCAGTACTTC.

This chain uses TRBV18 with TRBJ1-5; TRBD1 is a possible D gene (5 bases). The CDR3 totals 19 residues. The V gene lost 2 bases and the J gene lost 0 bases, with 20 bases spanning the gap. Germline values: CDR1 KGHSH, CDR2 LQKENI. The CDR3 DNA follows: TGTGCCAGCTCACCATCGGTGGCCGGGCGGGGGAATAGCAATCAGCCCCAGCATTTT. This gives the protein CASSPSVAGRGNSNQPQHF.

The CDR3, as DNA: TGTGCCACCAGCAGAGAGGAAGGACAGCCTTCAGCTAACTATGGCTACACCTTC. Translating it yields CATSREEGQPSANYGYTF. V is TRBV15 and J is TRBJ1-2; D is perhaps TRBD1 (6 bases). The CDR3 is 18 residues long. V was shortened by 0 bases and J by 0 bases, with 17 bases between the two germline ends. Germline CDR1 LNHNV, CDR2 YYDKDF (reference sequence).

The chain links TRBV3-1 (or the pseudogene TRBV3-2) to TRBJ2-7; 8 nucleotides match TRBD1. The CDR3 is 15 residues long. CDR1 is LGHDT and CDR2 is YNNKEL in the germline V gene (reference sequence). The V and J ends lost 1 base and 3 bases, in that order; junction bases with no gene match: 5. DNA of the CDR3: TGTGCCAGCAGCCAAGCCGGGACAGGCAACTACGAGCAGTACTTC. Its protein is CASSQAGTGNYEQYF.

The chain links TRBV5-6 to TRBJ2-7; D possibly corresponds to TRBD1 (6 bases). The CDR3 length is 16 residues. CDR1 SGHDT and CDR2 YYEEEE come from the germline V gene. Between the trimmed V and J ends, which lost 2 bases and 3 bases, there was a span of 18 bases. The CDR3 region is CASSFGIPGHLYEQYF. For the CDR3, the DNA is TGTGCCAGCAGCTTTGGAATCCCGGGACACCTCTACGAGCAGTACTTC. The entire variable domain, with the rest obtained from reference TRBV5-6 and TRBJ2-7, is as follows: DAGVTQSPTHLIKTRGQQVTLRCSPKSGHDTVSWYQQALGQGPQFIFQYYEEEERQRGNFPDRFSGHQFPNYSSELNVNALLLGDSALYLCASSFGIPGHLYEQYFGPGTRLTVT.

The chain carries TRBV5-1 and TRBJ1-2; D is unclear. Germline CDR1 reads SGHRS; CDR2 reads YFSETQ. The CDR3 consists of 15 residues. Trimming stripped 5 bases from V and 2 bases from J, with 16 bases between. In DNA form, the CDR3 reads TGCGCCAGCAGGCCCACAGCCGACGCGAACTATGGCTACACCTTC. Translating gives CASRPTADANYGYTF.

J is TRBJ2-3 and V is TRBV10-3; 10 positions match TRBD2. The CDR3 totals 14 residues. V shed 11 bases and J 0 bases; nucleotides not matched to a gene: 5. The germline V gene encodes CDR1 ENHRY and CDR2 SYGVKD. CDR3: CALWTSGSTDTQYF. In DNA form, the CDR3 reads TGTGCCCTATGGACTAGCGGCAGCACAGATACGCAGTATTTT.

V usage is TRBV21-1 and J usage is TRBJ1-6; TRBD1 is the table's D call, not checked against the DNA. TRBV21-1 constitutes a pseudogene. The CDR3 is 16 residues long. CDR3 nucleotide sequence: TGTGCCAGCAGCAAAGCAGTAGGGGGCCATAATTCACCCCTCCACTTT. This translates into CASSKAVGGHNSPLHF.

This clone was seen a handful of times. The chain couples TRBV7-9 to TRBJ2-3, with TRBD2 matching 10 bases. The CDR3 contains 16 residues. V dropped 3 bases and J dropped 0; count of bases not matched to a gene: 3. Germline CDR1 reads SEHNR; CDR2 reads FQNEAQ (reference sequence). Here the CDR3 DNA reads TGTGCCAGCAGCTTCACTAGCGGGGTTAGCACAGATACGCAGTATTTT. This translates into CASSFTSGVSTDTQYF.

V and J are TRBV9 and TRBJ2-7; D is ambiguous. The CDR3 runs to 14 residues. Trimming removed 3 bases at V and 1 base at J, with 11 bases between. Germline assignment: CDR1 SGDLS and CDR2 YYNGEE. DNA for the CDR3: TGTGCCAGCAGCGCGACCCCTAGGTCCTACGAGCAGTACTTC. This translates into CASSATPRSYEQYF.

The V call is TRBV4-2, the J call TRBJ2-2; 9 bases are shared with TRBD2. The CDR3 has 17 amino acids. Germline CDR1 reads LGHNA; CDR2 reads YNFKEQ. V was clipped by 0 bases and J by 4 bases; unmatched bases: 6. The CDR3 region has the DNA TGTGCCAGCAGCCAAGAGGTGGCGGGGGGGGTCACCGGGGAGCTGTTTTTT. Translation: CASSQEVAGGVTGELFF.

The V gene is TRBV4-1, the J gene TRBJ2-1, with a possible D match to TRBD2 (6 bases). Trimming cost V 0 bases and J 0 bases, with 21 bases left between them. This CDR3 is 20 amino acids long. Germline V gene data show CDR1 as MGHRA and CDR2 as YSYEKL. Here the CDR3 DNA reads TGCGCCAGCAGCCAAGAGGGGGGTAGAGGGTACCCCAGCTCCTACAATGAGCAGTTCTTC. It encodes CASSQEGGRGYPSSYNEQFF.

J is TRBJ2-3 and V is TRBV27, with 10 positions matching TRBD2. This CDR3 contains 16 residues. Trimming took 1 base from V and 2 from J; bases not matched to a gene: 3. The germline CDR1 and CDR2 sequences are MNHEY and SMNVEV (reference sequence). CDR3 sequence (DNA): TGTGCCAGCAGTTTATTTCTAGCGGGGGTCACAGATACGCAGTATTTT. Encoded protein: CASSLFLAGVTDTQYF.

This clone showed up just a few times. The J gene is TRBJ1-1, the V gene TRBV6-5; weak D call: TRBD1 (6 bases). The V end lost 2 bases, the J end lost 7 bases, and 8 bases lay between the germline ends. The germline gives CDR1 MNHEY, CDR2 SVGAGI. This CDR3 spans 12 amino acids. This CDR3 is CASSYIRGEAFF. The CDR3 DNA follows: TGTGCCAGCAGTTACATCAGGGGTGAAGCTTTCTTT.